The clone carrying this TCR beta chain was recorded only once. The data were taken from a study of response to subunit inactivated influenza vaccine. In TCRdb, the RT-PCR reads were re-called with MiXCR into one record per CDR3 protein. The sample contains over 650,000 distinct CDR3 sequences, approximately 17% of which appear only once. The CDR3 spans 15 residues. The V end was cut by 4 bases, the J end by 4 bases, with 16 bases between. Germline CDR1 SGHRS, CDR2 YFSETQ. V gene TRBV5-1 combines with J gene TRBJ2-3; D may be TRBD1 (5 bases). This sequence was found in a middle-aged man who received an inactivated influenza vaccine. The source material was PBMCs from blood, sampled less than 6 days after vaccination. CDR3 residues: CASSPFMGQPDTQYF. CDR3 nucleotide sequence: TGCGCCAGCAGCCCGTTTATGGGGCAACCAGATACGCAGTATTTT.